The TCR beta chain under discussion was sequenced for a study of type 1 and type 2 diabetes patients (dated by TCRdb to between 2015 and 2016). With regard to the full study: Recruited in China, the cohort was made up of 9 or 10 type 1 diabetes patients, a few type 2 diabetes patients and 6 or 7 nondiabetic controls. Across the study, CD4+ and CD8+ T cells were positively selected from PBMCs by means of CD4 or CD8 MicroBeads on MACS columns. A total of 18,976,912 paired-end reads were generated across the whole study. In the study, high-throughput sequencing was used to profile TCRbeta repertoires so that type 1 diabetes, type 2 diabetes and nondiabetic individuals could be compared. Type 2 diabetes patients were included as a disease comparison group for the type 1 diabetes patients. V gene usage was similar between 20-cycle and approximately 27-cycle amplification, suggesting similar primer efficiencies and random PCR bias. TCRbeta libraries were sequenced paired-end on Illumina HiSeq 2000 or MiSeq instruments.

The run used an Illumina MiSeq. Genomic DNA from sorted T cell subsets served as template for TCRbeta CDR3 amplification. The TCRbeta CDR3 region was amplified by multiplex PCR with 30 forward and 13 reverse primers. AMPure XP beads were used to purify the PCR products, after which a second roughly 23-cycle PCR added indices and adaptors. Before sequencing, libraries were gel-purified with the QIAquick Gel Extraction Kit. On the study's bioinformatics: Paired-end reads were merged using FLASH and were aligned with IgBLAST to IMGT V, D and J germline references. Reads with below 70% alignment identity to germline references were discarded, leaving some 10 million reads study-wide. Following IMGT definitions, CDR3 boundaries, reading frame and productivity were assigned. Highly-expanded clones were defined as clones at or above 1% of reads, and diversity was measured by normalized Shannon entropy. Unpaired two-tailed t-tests were used to test group differences in Shannon entropy. Clones were called with MiXCR by TCRdb after fastp trimmed the public reads at Q25, and only in-frame beta chains were retained. Rows matching on CDR3 protein sequence are summarized as one entry with the most common DNA and genes. None of the V and J calls come from the authors' own analysis; TCRdb made them. This sample comprises 250,000 or so distinct CDR3 sequences, 40% to 50% of them detected only once. Clones ranked in the top ten supply approximately 14% of the sample.

Beyond this particular receptor, the publication reports: Type 2 diabetes repertoires showed high diversity, significantly greater than type 1 diabetes repertoires in both CD4+ and CD8+ T cells. Study groups were not matched for age and gender, which possibly biased interpretation. Type 2 diabetes and control samples had highly correlated V and J gene usage patterns, with the correlation between samples averaging roughly 0.97. Only a limited number of T2D and control samples were sequenced, so some T1D-only HECs might also appear in more T2D or control samples. Few highly-expanded CD4+ clones, median one, were found in type 2 diabetes patients, accounting for a median roughly 3.9% of reads.

This clonotype has more than one count but fewer than ten. The specificity of this receptor is unknown. Base qualities are missing; no much larger clone stands one base away. V is pruned by 4 bases and J by 1 base, leaving 7 bases of the junction without a gene match. The CDR3 runs 15 residues from the cysteine to the phenylalanine. Only CDR3 DNA remains: 45 bases, in frame from the first base. Taken from the germline V gene, the CDR1 and CDR2 loops are SGHTA and FQGNSA. Every diabetic patient fulfilled standard classification criteria for type 1 or type 2 diabetes, and glucose and C-peptide were evaluated using WHO-recommended methods. Donors were excluded if they had other autoimmune diseases or infections within the previous four weeks. From each participant, roughly 10 milliliters of peripheral blood were collected. LymphoPrep density separation was used to isolate PBMCs.

The sequenced sample consisted of peripheral blood mononuclear cells (PBMCs). This TCR was recovered from a young man with type 2 diabetes. In this chain, TRBV7-2 is recombined with TRBJ2-7; 7 central bases correspond to TRBD1. CDR3 loop: CASSSAPGQSYEQYF. The DNA is as follows: TGTGCCAGCAGCTCCGCACCGGGACAGTCCTACGAGCAGTACTTC.